These T cell receptor beta chains were read from a single sample in a study of identical twins. TCRdb reanalysed the 5' RACE reads using MiXCR and keeps one entry per CDR3 protein. The data show about 690,000 distinct CDR3 sequences, 5.5% to 6.5% seen once. Sequenced: naive T cells sorted from blood. These receptors were taken from a man aged 18 to 30 in good health. Each CDR3 is given without its conserved first and last residue. Fields, in order: V gene, J gene, CDR3 protein.

TRBV11-2	TRBJ2-2	ASSLLAPVGVNTGELF
TRBV14	TRBJ2-1	ASSHWEQPDNEQF
TRBV29-1	TRBJ2-2	SVHGRAGELF
TRBV21-1	TRBJ1-2	ASSPRDSYGYT
TRBV6-6	TRBJ2-1	AIADQYNEQF
TRBV6-1	TRBJ2-5	ASRLGGNQETQY
TRBV6-2/TRBV6-3	TRBJ2-1	ASSYAGGPENEQF
TRBV12-3/TRBV12-4	TRBJ2-1	ASSSQGTTYNEQF
TRBV3-1	TRBJ2-5	ASSLTGGGGETQY
TRBV3-1	TRBJ2-7	ASSPIMGQKTYEQY
TRBV7-9	TRBJ2-2	ASSLSGERTGELF
TRBV12-3/TRBV12-4	TRBJ2-5	ASRTQGQGETQY
TRBV6-1	TRBJ1-2	ASGSQPWYGGYT
TRBV7-9	TRBJ2-7	ASSTRQGLV
TRBV18	TRBJ2-7	ASSLRDRAHEQY
TRBV4-2	TRBJ2-1	ASSQELRPEGHEQF
TRBV6-1	TRBJ2-2	ASSGELF
TRBV7-9	TRBJ1-1	ASSVDRGVATEAF